This paragraph reports one T cell receptor beta chain. This specimen belongs to a study of immune characterization of retroperitoneal liposarcoma. The V gene's germline CDR1 is SGHVS and CDR2 FQNEAQ. This CDR3 is built from 15 residues. TCRdb ran MiXCR on the PCR reads and lists one entry per CDR3 protein. The profile shows 8,000 to 11,000 distinct CDR3 sequences, 25% to 30% of them singletons. The sample was tumor tissue. The TCR originated in a female donor with retroperitoneal liposarcoma. V and J are TRBV7-8 and TRBJ2-4; unclear D gene. The closer fit of TRBJ2-1 to the DNA end suggests the J call may be wrong. Here the CDR3 DNA reads TGTGCCAGCAGCTTAGGAGGCCAGTTCAAAAACATTCAGTTCTTC. Amino acids: CASSLGGQFKNIQFF.